This T cell receptor beta chain was sequenced for a study of neurological immune-mediated disorders. Whole-study results and caveats: There was no clinical or MRI feature that was associated with the multiple sclerosis repertoire cluster.

With regard to this clonotype: Its target is not known. Given a much more abundant clone one base away, this may be a read error.

Template-switch 5'RACE cDNA synthesis added a 10-nucleotide unique molecular identifier. TCRdb reprocessed the 5' RACE reads with MiXCR, giving one entry per CDR3 protein. Of about 58,000 distinct CDR3 sequences listed, about 2.5% are singletons. Germline loops: CDR1 DFQATT, CDR2 SNEGSKA (reference sequence). The CDR3 length is 16 residues. Sequencing was carried out using PBMCs. The receptor comes from a man in his fifties or sixties with multiple sclerosis. This rearrangement joins TRBV20-1 to TRBJ1-6; D unresolved. The CDR3 nucleotides are TGCAGTGCCACCGGACTTGTTGTGGGCTATAATTCACCCCTCAACTTT. Protein product: CSATGLVVGYNSPLNF.